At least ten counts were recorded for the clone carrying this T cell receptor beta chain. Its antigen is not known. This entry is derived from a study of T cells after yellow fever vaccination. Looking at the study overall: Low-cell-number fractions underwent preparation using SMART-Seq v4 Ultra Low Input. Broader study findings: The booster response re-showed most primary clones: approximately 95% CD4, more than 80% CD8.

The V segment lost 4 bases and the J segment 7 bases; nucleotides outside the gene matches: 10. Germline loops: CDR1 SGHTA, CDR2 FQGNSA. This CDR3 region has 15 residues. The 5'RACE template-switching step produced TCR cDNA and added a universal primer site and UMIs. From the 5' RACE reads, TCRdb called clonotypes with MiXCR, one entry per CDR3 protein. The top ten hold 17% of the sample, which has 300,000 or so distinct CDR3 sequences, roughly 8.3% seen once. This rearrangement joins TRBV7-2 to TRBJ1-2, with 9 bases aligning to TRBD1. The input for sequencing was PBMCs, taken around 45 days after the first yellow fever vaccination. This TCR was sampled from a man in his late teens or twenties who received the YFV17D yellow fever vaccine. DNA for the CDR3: TGTGCCAGCAGCTCACCGGGCGGGACAGGGTCTGGCTACACCTTC. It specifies CASSSPGGTGSGYTF.